This entry describes one T cell receptor (beta chain). Antigen: not known. The template used for profiling TCR beta VDJ and CDR3 was genomic DNA. TCRdb ran MiXCR on the reads and lists one entry per CDR3 protein. This table has around 400,000 distinct CDR3 sequences, under 80% appearing once. This sample was taken from a study of CD8+CD57+ T cells in acquired aplastic anemia. As for the study in general: DNA per sorted CD4+ or CD8+ sample ranged roughly 0.19 to 30 ug, averaging approximately 3.3 ug. Healthy-donor CD4+ cells averaged around 10 million reads. Broader study findings: Shared by patients and controls, around 27 CD8+ CDR3s were abundant in patients.

Germline V gives CDR1 SGHRS, CDR2 YFSETQ. With 2 bases clipped from V and 2 bases from J, the junction kept 10 bases outside the gene matches. The CDR3 totals 17 residues. The chain has TRBV5-1 and TRBJ2-3; 8 nucleotides agree with TRBD2. The sequenced material came from sorted CD4+, CD8+, or CD8+CD57+ T cells (not recorded which) from PBMCs. The receptor was derived from a human donor in good health, serving as a control. The CDR3 sequence is CASSLEPGRGDTDTQYF. DNA for the CDR3: TGCGCCAGCAGCTTAGAGCCAGGGCGGGGGGACACAGATACGCAGTATTTT. Based on the CDR3 plus reference TRBV5-1 and TRBJ2-3, the full variable domain is KAGVTQTPRYLIKTRGQQVTLSCSPISGHRSVSWYQQTPGQGLQFLFEYFSETQRNKGNFPGRFSGRQFSNSRSEMNVSTLELGDSALYLCASSLEPGRGDTDTQYFGPGTRLTVL.